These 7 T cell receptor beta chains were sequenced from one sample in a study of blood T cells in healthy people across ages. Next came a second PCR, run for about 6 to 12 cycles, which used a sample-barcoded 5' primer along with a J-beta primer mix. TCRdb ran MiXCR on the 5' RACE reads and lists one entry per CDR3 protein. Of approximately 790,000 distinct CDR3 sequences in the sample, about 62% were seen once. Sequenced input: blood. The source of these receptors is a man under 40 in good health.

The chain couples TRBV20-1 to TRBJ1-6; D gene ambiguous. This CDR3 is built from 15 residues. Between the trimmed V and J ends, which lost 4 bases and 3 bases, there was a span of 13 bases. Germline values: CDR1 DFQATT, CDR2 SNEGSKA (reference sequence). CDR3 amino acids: CSAIGDISYNSPLHF. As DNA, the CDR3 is TGCAGTGCTATCGGAGACATAAGCTATAATTCACCCCTCCACTTT.

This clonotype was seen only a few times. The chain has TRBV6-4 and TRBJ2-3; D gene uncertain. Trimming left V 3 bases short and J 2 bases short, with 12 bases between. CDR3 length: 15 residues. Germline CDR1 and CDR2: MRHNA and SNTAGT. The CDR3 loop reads CASSDSGRITDTQYF. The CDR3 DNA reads TGTGCCAGCAGTGATTCCGGCAGAATCACAGATACGCAGTATTTT.

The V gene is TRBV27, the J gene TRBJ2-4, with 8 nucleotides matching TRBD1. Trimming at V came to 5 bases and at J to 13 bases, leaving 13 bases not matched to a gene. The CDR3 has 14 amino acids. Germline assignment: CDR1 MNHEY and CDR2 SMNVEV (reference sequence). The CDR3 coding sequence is TGTGCCAGCAGTCTCACGACAGGGGTAGGGGAGCAGTACTTC. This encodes CASSLTTGVGEQYF.

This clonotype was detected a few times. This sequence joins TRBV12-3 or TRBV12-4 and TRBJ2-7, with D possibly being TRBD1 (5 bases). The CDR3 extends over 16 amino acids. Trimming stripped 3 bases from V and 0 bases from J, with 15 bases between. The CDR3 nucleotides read TGTGCCAGCAGTTTTAGGCGACAGAGCAGCTCCTACGAGCAGTACTTC. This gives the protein CASSFRRQSSSYEQYF.

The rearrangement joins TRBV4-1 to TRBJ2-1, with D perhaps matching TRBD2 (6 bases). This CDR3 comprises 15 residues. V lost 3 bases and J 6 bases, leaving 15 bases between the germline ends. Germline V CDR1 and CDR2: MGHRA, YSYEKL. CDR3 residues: CASSQEARRGNEQFF. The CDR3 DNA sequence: TGCGCCAGCAGCCAGGAGGCAAGGAGGGGCAATGAGCAGTTCTTC.

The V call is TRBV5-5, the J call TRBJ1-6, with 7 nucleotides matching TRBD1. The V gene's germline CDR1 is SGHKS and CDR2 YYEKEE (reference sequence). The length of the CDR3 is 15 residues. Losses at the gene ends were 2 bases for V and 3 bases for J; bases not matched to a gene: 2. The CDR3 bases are TGTGCCAGCAGCTTCAGGGGGGGCTATAATTCACCCCTCCACTTT. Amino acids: CASSFRGGYNSPLHF. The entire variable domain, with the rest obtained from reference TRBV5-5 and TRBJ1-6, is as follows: DAGVTQSPTHLIKTRGQQVTLRCSPISGHKSVSWYQQVLGQGPQFIFQYYEKEERGRGNFPDRFSARQFPNYSSELNVNALLLGDSALYLCASSFRGGYNSPLHFGNGTRLTVT.

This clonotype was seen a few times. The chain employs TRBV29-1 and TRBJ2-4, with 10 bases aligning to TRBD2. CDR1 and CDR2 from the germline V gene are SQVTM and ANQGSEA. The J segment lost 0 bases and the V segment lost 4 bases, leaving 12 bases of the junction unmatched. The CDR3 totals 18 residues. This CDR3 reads CSVGGSGGGTIAKNIQYF. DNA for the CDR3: TGCAGCGTTGGAGGGAGCGGGGGGGGGACTATAGCCAAAAACATTCAGTACTTC.